A single sample gave rise to the 3 T cell receptor beta chains below, sequenced in a study of T cell responses to AZD1222 COVID-19 vaccine (dated by TCRdb to the early 2020s). Interpreted using the paper, the time point label stands for: about 28 days (+/-7) after the second vaccine dose. The treatment or condition label, read with the paper, signifies: meningococcal conjugate vaccine given as trial control. The library relied on the immunoSEQ multiplex PCR assay. The table comes from immuneACCESS by way of TCRdb, which keeps in-frame sequences with V and J called. Part of the clones is missing from these tables; in studies checked, under half for an unresolved V gene and the rest for unknown reasons. The sample has some 130,000 clones on record, about 82% of them singletons. Of the sample, 7.9% is held by the ten largest clones. The starting material was peripheral blood, obtained 28 days after the second dose of the MenACWY control vaccine. The receptors were sampled from an adult who received the MenACWY meningococcal vaccine as a control.

The chain joins TRBV27 to TRBJ2-2; TRBD2 agrees at 10 bases. Germline assignment: CDR1 MNHEY and CDR2 SMNVEV (reference sequence). V dropped 2 bases and J dropped 3; count of bases not matched to a gene: 6. The CDR3 runs to 17 residues. CDR3 protein: CASSLRLAGAYTGELFF. CDR3 nucleotides: TGTGCCAGCAGTTTACGGCTAGCGGGGGCCTACACCGGGGAGCTGTTTTTT.

The chain couples TRBV10-3 to TRBJ2-4; D remains unclear. Germline-derived CDR1 and CDR2 are ENHRY and SYGVKD. Trimming pared 3 bases from V and 1 base from J, leaving 4 bases between. There are 13 residues in the CDR3. In nucleotides, the CDR3 is TGTGCCATCAGTGAAGGGGCCAAAAACATTCAGTACTTC. This encodes CAISEGAKNIQYF.

The chain uses TRBV15 and TRBJ1-1, with D uncertain. The CDR3 has 13 amino acids. From germline, CDR1 is LNHNV and CDR2 YYDKDF (reference sequence). V was shortened by 6 bases and J by 2 bases, with 10 bases between the two germline ends. CDR3: CATSSAHNTEAFF. CDR3 nucleotides: TGTGCCACCAGTTCCGCTCACAACACTGAAGCTTTCTTT.